The 20 T cell receptor beta chains given below trace back to one sample, sequenced in a study of identical twins. TCRdb recomputed calls from the 5' RACE reads with MiXCR, one row per CDR3 protein. The sample lists some 500,000 distinct CDR3 sequences, 14% seen once, with 0.52% in the top ten. The same sample was also studied in work on yellow fever vaccine responses in identical twins.

Sequencing was done on a sample of CD4+ T cells sorted from blood. Receptors were obtained from a woman between 18 and 29 years old in good health.

The chain's CDR3 is CASSAAEKLFF. CDR3 sequence (DNA): TGTGCCAGCAGTGCAGCAGAAAAACTGTTTTTT. The chain carries TRBV3-1 and TRBJ1-4; no firm D call. This CDR3 contains 11 residues. Germline CDR1 and CDR2: LGHDT and YNNKEL (reference sequence). Trimming left V 6 bases short and J 8 bases short, with 7 bases between.

CDR3: CASSYTSRGRTYNEQFF. Here the CDR3 DNA reads TGTGCCAGCAGTTACACTAGCAGGGGGCGGACCTACAATGAGCAGTTCTTC. The chain couples TRBV6-5 to TRBJ2-1, with 8 bases fitting TRBD1. The CDR3 sequence is 17 residues long. Germline values: CDR1 MNHEY, CDR2 SVGAGI. V was clipped by 2 bases and J by 2 bases; unmatched bases: 8.

This clonotype was found a few times. The V call is TRBV5-1, the J call TRBJ1-1; D ambiguous. The CDR3 is 13 amino acids. The V gene's germline CDR1 is SGHRS and CDR2 YFSETQ. V was shortened by 2 bases and J by 0 bases, with 5 bases between the two germline ends. The CDR3 sequence: CASSFEMNTEAFF. CDR3 coding DNA: TGCGCCAGCAGCTTTGAGATGAACACTGAAGCTTTCTTT.

A few counts support this clonotype. The CDR3: CASSQDDAAPVRAQYF. In DNA, the CDR3 is TGTGCCAGCAGCCAAGATGATGCAGCGCCCGTCCGGGCCCAGTACTTC. The rearrangement uses TRBV3-1 and TRBJ2-5; D not resolved. Germline CDR1 LGHDT, CDR2 YNNKEL (reference sequence). Between the trimmed V and J ends, which lost 0 bases and 9 bases, there was a span of 20 bases. This CDR3 spans 16 amino acids.

The chain has TRBV5-1 and TRBJ1-1; D is ambiguous. This CDR3 has 12 amino acids. Trimming took 3 bases from V and 10 from J, leaving 13 bases between them. Germline CDR1 reads SGHRS; CDR2 reads YFSETQ. For the CDR3, the DNA is TGCGCCAGCAGCTCTTCGGGGATGAGAGCTTTCTTT. It specifies CASSSSGMRAFF.

CDR3 DNA: TGTGCCAGCATCAGGGACAGCCCCTACGAGCAGTACTTC. Encoded protein: CASIRDSPYEQYF. This chain connects TRBV2 to TRBJ2-7; 7 bases agree with TRBD1. CDR3 size: 13 residues. In germline, CDR1 is SNHLY, CDR2 FYNNEI. V dropped 7 bases and J dropped 2; count of bases not matched to a gene: 5.

The V and J genes are TRBV4-3 and TRBJ2-1; no definite D call. The CDR3 has 15 amino acids. The V end lost 1 base, the J end lost 12 bases, and 19 bases lay between the germline ends. Germline values: CDR1 LGHNA, CDR2 YSLEER. CDR3 amino acids: CASSQVVSPGVVQFF. The CDR3 nucleotides read TGCGCCAGCAGCCAAGTGGTTTCCCCTGGAGTGGTGCAGTTCTTC.

This clonotype was detected a few times. The J gene is TRBJ2-7, the V gene TRBV25-1; D remains ambiguous. Germline CDR1 reads MGHDK; CDR2 reads SYGVNS. The CDR3 loop spans 14 amino acids. The V end was cut by 3 bases, the J end by 3 bases, with 12 bases between. The CDR3 loop reads CASSEEWWDYEQYF. In DNA, the CDR3 is TGTGCCAGCAGTGAGGAGTGGTGGGACTACGAGCAGTACTTC.

This clonotype occurred once. The chain has TRBV28 and TRBJ1-2; D may be TRBD1 (5 bases). V was clipped by 8 bases and J by 5 bases, with 6 bases between them. This CDR3 is 10 amino acids long. Germline CDR1 is MDHEN and CDR2 is SYDVKM. DNA of the CDR3: TGTGCCAGCGGGGCGTATGGCTACACCTTC. This translates into CASGAYGYTF.

This clonotype was observed a few times. The genes are TRBV18 and TRBJ2-1, with D perhaps TRBD1 (6 bases). V dropped 5 bases and J dropped 9 bases, with 20 bases sitting between them. From germline, CDR1 is KGHSH and CDR2 LQKENI. This CDR3 region has 15 residues. The CDR3 region has the DNA TGTGCCAGCTCATCACAGGGAACCCCTCAGGGTGAGCAGTTCTTC. It translates to CASSSQGTPQGEQFF. Supplemented by reference TRBV18 and TRBJ2-1, the full variable domain reads NAGVMQNPRHLVRRRGQEARLRCSPMKGHSHVYWYRQLPEEGLKFMVYLQKENIIDESGMPKERFSAEFPKEGPSILRIQQVVRGDSAAYFCASSSQGTPQGEQFFGPGTRLTVL.

The rearrangement uses TRBV5-4 and TRBJ1-6; 9 bases map to TRBD1. The CDR3 spans 16 residues. Germline loops: CDR1 SGHNT, CDR2 YYREEE (reference sequence). The junction had 11 bases not matched to a gene; V was cut back by 4 bases and J by 9 bases. CDR3 sequence: CASSITGGPIGSPLHF. In DNA form, the CDR3 reads TGTGCCAGCAGCATTACAGGGGGCCCTATCGGTTCACCCCTCCACTTT.

This clonotype was picked up a small number of times. The chain carries TRBV19 and TRBJ2-7; a weak D match, TRBD1 (6 bases). Germline lookup yields CDR1 LNHDA and CDR2 SQIVND (reference sequence). The CDR3 sequence is 14 residues long. V was pared by 10 bases and J by 4 bases, with 20 bases between. CDR3 nucleotide sequence: TGTGCCACCTACCTCCAGGGGAATCCATACGAGCAGTACTTC. Amino acids: CATYLQGNPYEQYF.

The table lists this clonotype with a few counts. The chain carries TRBV5-1 and TRBJ2-2; possible D gene TRBD1, 5 bases. Germline CDR1 SGHRS, CDR2 YFSETQ. This CDR3 has 13 amino acids. Trimming pared 4 bases from V and 7 bases from J, leaving 11 bases between. As DNA, the CDR3 is TGCGCCAGCAGCAGCCCCCAGGGCGGGGAGCTGTTTTTT. It is translated as CASSSPQGGELFF.

The chain is built from TRBV7-6 and TRBJ2-1; 11 bases align to TRBD2. Germline V gene lookup returns CDR1 SGHVS and CDR2 FNYEAQ. Germline trimming cut 8 bases from V and 6 bases from J; bases unmatched to any gene: 0. CDR3 length equals 12 residues. The CDR3 protein is CASGTSGNEQFF. The DNA of the CDR3 is TGTGCCAGCGGGACTAGCGGCAATGAGCAGTTCTTC.

This clonotype was seen a handful of times. The chain joins TRBV20-1 to TRBJ2-1, with a possible D match to TRBD2 (6 bases). V was cut by 2 bases and J by 2 bases, with 13 bases left in between. CDR1 and CDR2 (germline): DFQATT, SNEGSKA (reference sequence). This CDR3 is built from 15 residues. DNA for the CDR3: TGCAGTGCTAGACCGTTAGGGAGGACCTACAATGAGCAGTTCTTC. Its protein product is CSARPLGRTYNEQFF.

This clonotype has at least ten counts. The J gene is TRBJ2-1, the V gene TRBV7-2; D possibly corresponds to TRBD2 (6 bases). V was pared by 5 bases and J by 4 bases, with 12 bases between. CDR1 is SGHTA and CDR2 is FQGNSA in the germline V gene. This CDR3 has 14 residues. The CDR3: CASSVGGLYNEQFF. In DNA, the CDR3 is TGTGCCAGCAGCGTAGGAGGACTATACAATGAGCAGTTCTTC.

This clonotype appeared a few times. This chain joins TRBV29-1 and TRBJ2-3, with D possibly matching TRBD2 (6 bases). Germline assignment: CDR1 SQVTM and CDR2 ANQGSEA. The CDR3 length is 14 residues. V lost 6 bases and J 2 bases, leaving 15 bases between the germline ends. CDR3: CSVLTRGDTDTQYF. In nucleotides, the CDR3 is TGCAGCGTACTTACTCGCGGGGACACAGATACGCAGTATTTT.

The chain carries TRBV9 and TRBJ2-5; possibly TRBD2 for D (5 bases). This CDR3 spans 13 amino acids. CDR1 is SGDLS, CDR2 YYNGEE, per germline. Trimming shortened V by 0 bases and J by 4 bases, and 7 bases separated the two germline ends. CDR3 nucleotide sequence: TGTGCCAGCAGCGTAGGACTAATAGAGACCCAGTACTTC. It encodes CASSVGLIETQYF.

The chain couples TRBV7-9 to TRBJ2-7, with 7 positions matching TRBD2. V lost 7 bases, J lost 0 bases, and 6 bases stayed unmatched. This CDR3 contains 14 residues. Germline CDR1 and CDR2: SEHNR and FQNEAQ (reference sequence). CDR3 amino acids: CASNLGGSSYEQYF. The DNA for the CDR3 is TGTGCCAGCAACCTGGGAGGGAGCTCCTACGAGCAGTACTTC.

This clonotype was observed a few times. CDR3 nucleotides: TGTGCCAGCATCTCTCAGGATCGGGCTAGCGGGGCCTACGAGCAGTACTTC. It is translated as CASISQDRASGAYEQYF. This chain uses TRBV28 with TRBJ2-7, with TRBD2 matching 9 bases. CDR3 size: 17 residues. V was pared by 7 bases and J by 2 bases, with 15 bases of the junction left unmatched. Per germline, CDR1 MDHEN and CDR2 SYDVKM.